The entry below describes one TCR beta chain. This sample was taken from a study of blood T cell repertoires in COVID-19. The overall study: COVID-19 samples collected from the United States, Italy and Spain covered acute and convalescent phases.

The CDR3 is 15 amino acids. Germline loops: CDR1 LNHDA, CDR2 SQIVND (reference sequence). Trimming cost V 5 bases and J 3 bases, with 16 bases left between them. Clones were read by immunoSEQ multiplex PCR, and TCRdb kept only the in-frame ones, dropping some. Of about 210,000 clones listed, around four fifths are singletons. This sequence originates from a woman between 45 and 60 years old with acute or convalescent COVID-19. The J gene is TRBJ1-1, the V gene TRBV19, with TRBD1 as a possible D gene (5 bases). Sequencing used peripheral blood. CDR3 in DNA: TGTGCCAGTAGTCCAACGGGGGGGTTTGACACTGAAGCTTTCTTT. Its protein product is CASSPTGGFDTEAFF.